Included here is one TCR beta chain sequence, with context. Its matching antigen is unknown. The source of the sample is a study of cytomegalovirus exposure and HLA in healthy donors. Study conclusions and caveats: In a later analysis, TCR beta V- and J-gene trimming was associated with a missense DCLRE1C variant. As confirmed in vitro, three CMV-associated chains were specific for CMV antigens. Owing to their indistinguishability, certain V segments, notably TRBV6-2 and TRBV6-3, were excluded. Available immune exposure information was restricted to CMV serostatus only.

The CDR3 runs to 13 residues. Trimming removed 4 bases from V and 4 bases from J; junction bases left unmatched: 5. Per the germline V gene, CDR1 is SGHDT and CDR2 is YYEEEE. The PCR was carried out with 60 Vbeta primers and 13 Jbeta primers. Sequencing was performed with immunoSEQ multiplex PCR; in TCRdb, only in-frame clones are kept and a portion is missing. Among 150,000 to 200,000 clones, around 80% were seen once, and the ten largest hold approximately 1.3%. Sample: PBMCs. This clonotype was sampled from a woman aged 25 to 39 in good health and CMV-seropositive. This chain uses TRBV5-6 with TRBJ2-7, with 7 bases matching TRBD1. The CDR3 loop is CASSPGQFYEQYF. The CDR3, as DNA: TGTGCCAGCAGCCCGGGACAGTTTTACGAGCAGTACTTC.